The present T cell receptor (beta chain) was sequenced within a study of T cell repertoires in cytomegalovirus infection (dated by TCRdb to 2018 to 2020). About the full investigation: Peptide stimulations targeted recently identified HLA-C-restricted CMV epitopes, whose presentation resists viral immunomodulation, together with well-studied HLA-B-restricted epitopes. Because public TCR beta signatures pointed to carriage of CMV infection together with the matching HLA type, the HLA type of each donor mattered for the analysis.

This clonotype occurred many times. Its antigen specificity is not known. No base-level quality is on record; no much larger clone is a single base apart. V loses 6 bases of germline sequence and J loses 1 base, and the interval between the two ends is 9 bases. CDR1 MNHEY and CDR2 SVGAGI are derived from the germline V gene. The CDR3 runs 13 residues from the cysteine to the phenylalanine. Here the CDR3 DNA is all that survives: 39 bases in frame from base 1. The sample's treatment or condition label, in plain terms: in vitro stimulation with specific CMV peptide epitopes to enrich CMV-specific T cells. Sequencer: Illumina HiSeq 1500. TCRdb handled the public reads itself, with Q25 trimming in fastp and clone calling in MiXCR, and kept productive beta chains. Entries that share a CDR3 protein sequence are merged under the most common genes and DNA. This sample has approximately 990,000 distinct CDR3 sequences in its table, and roughly 30% of those were observed once. The top ten clones comprise 11% to 15% of the sample.

Points the paper makes about the study in general: In the ex vivo response, HLA-C-restricted CMV-specific TCR beta clonotypes were dominant, and in two of eight donors the single most frequent clonotype came from this HLA-C-restricted group. In both this cohort and an independent roughly 330-donor cohort, the cumulative frequency of public TCR beta family members distinguished carriers of CMV infection plus the relevant HLA type.

The rearranged segments are TRBV6-5 and TRBJ1-1, with no confident D gene call. The sample in question was cultured CD8+ T cells from PBMCs, obtained from culture after CMV antigen stimulation. This receptor was obtained from a human donor in good health (CMV status not recorded). Some clones in this sample may be carry-over from other donors' samples. Read as DNA, the sequence is TGTGCCAGCAGCCATGGAGGGAACACTGAAGCTTTCTTT. Translated, it gives CASSHGGNTEAFF.